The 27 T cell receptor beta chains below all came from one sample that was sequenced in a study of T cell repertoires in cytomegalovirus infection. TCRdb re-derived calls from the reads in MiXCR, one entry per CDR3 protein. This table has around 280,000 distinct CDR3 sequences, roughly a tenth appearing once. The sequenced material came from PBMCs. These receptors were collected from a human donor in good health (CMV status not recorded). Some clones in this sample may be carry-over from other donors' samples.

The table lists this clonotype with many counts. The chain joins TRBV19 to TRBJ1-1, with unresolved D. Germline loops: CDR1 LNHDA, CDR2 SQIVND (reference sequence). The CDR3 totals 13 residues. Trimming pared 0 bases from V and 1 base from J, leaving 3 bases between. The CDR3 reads CASSIDRNTEAFF. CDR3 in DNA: TGTGCCAGTAGTATAGATCGGAACACTGAAGCTTTCTTT.

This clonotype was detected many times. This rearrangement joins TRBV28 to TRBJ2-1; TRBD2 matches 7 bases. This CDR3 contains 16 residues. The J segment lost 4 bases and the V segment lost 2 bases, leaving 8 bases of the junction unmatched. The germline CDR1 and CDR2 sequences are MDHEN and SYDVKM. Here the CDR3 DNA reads TGTGCCAGCAGTTTACCCCGGCTAGCGGCGTACAATGAGCAGTTCTTC. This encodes CASSLPRLAAYNEQFF.

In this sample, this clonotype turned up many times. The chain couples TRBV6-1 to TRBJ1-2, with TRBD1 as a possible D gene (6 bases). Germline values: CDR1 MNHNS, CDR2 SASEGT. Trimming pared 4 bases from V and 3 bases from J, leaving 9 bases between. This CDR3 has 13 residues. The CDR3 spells CASSAGADYGYTF. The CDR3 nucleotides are TGTGCCAGCAGTGCAGGGGCGGACTATGGCTACACCTTC.

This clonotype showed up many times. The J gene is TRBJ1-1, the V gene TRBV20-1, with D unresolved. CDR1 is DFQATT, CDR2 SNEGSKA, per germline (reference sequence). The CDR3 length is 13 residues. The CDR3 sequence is CSPIRAALGEAFF. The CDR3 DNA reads TGCAGCCCTATCCGGGCAGCATTAGGGGAAGCTTTCTTT.

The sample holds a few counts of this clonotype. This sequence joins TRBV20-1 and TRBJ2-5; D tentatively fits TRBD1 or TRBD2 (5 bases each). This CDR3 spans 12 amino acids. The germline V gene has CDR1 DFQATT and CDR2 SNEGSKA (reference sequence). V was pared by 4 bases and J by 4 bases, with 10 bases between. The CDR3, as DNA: TGCAGTGCTAATAGGGACCCAGAGACCCAGTACTTC. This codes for CSANRDPETQYF.

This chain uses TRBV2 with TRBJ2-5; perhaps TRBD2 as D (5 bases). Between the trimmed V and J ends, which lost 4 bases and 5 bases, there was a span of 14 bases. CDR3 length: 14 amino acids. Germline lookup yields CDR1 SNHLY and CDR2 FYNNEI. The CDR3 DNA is TGTGCCAGCAGTGGGACTGTGGAGCGCGAGACCCAGTACTTC. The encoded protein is CASSGTVERETQYF.

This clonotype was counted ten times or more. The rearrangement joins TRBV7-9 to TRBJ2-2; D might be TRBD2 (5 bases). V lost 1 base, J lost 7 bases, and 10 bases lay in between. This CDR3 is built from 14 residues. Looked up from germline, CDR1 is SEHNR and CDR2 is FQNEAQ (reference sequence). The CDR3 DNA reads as TGTGCCAGCAGCTTAGTTGGCGGACTCGGGGAGCTGTTTTTT. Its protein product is CASSLVGGLGELFF.

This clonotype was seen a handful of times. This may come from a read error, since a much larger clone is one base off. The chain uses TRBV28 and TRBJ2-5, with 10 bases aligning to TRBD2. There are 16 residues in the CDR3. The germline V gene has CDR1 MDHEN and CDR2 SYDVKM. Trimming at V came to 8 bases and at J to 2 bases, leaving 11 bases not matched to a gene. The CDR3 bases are TGTGCCAGCCTCGGGACTAGCGCAATCTCTCAAGAGACCCAGTACTTC. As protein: CASLGTSAISQETQYF.

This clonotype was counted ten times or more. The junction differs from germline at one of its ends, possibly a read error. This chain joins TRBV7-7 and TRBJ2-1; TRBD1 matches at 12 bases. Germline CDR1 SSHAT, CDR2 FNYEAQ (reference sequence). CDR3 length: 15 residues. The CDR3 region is CASSFGTGGTNEQFF. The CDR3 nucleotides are TGTGCTAGCAGCTTCGGGACAGGGGGCACGAATGAGCAGTTCTTC.

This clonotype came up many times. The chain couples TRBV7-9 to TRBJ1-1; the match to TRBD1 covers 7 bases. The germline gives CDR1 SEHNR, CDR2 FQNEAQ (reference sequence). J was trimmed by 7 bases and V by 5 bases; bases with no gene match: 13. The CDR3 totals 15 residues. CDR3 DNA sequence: TGTGCCAGCAGCCTTACTTCGACAGGGACCAGTGAAGCTTTCTTT. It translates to CASSLTSTGTSEAFF.

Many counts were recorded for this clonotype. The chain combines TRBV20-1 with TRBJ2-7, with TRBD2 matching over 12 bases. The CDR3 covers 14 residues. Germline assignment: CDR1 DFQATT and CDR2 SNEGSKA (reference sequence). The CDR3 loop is CSTLLAGGRYEQYV. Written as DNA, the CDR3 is TGCAGCACACTCCTAGCGGGGGGGCGATACGAGCAGTACGTC.

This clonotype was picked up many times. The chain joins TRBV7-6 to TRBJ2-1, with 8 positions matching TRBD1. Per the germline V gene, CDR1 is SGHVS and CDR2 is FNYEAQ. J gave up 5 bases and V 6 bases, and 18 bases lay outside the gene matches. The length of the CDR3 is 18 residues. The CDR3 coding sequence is TGTGCCAGCAGTCACGATGCCGGGACAGGTGCGTTTGACAATGAGCAGTTCTTC. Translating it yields CASSHDAGTGAFDNEQFF.

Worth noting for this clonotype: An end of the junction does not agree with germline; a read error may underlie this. CDR3 residues: CVSSQPSGGAFNEQFF. The CDR3 nucleotides are TGTGTCAGCAGCCAACCTAGCGGGGGGGCCTTCAATGAGCAGTTCTTC. This chain joins TRBV14 and TRBJ2-1; 12 bases line up with TRBD2. CDR3 length: 16 amino acids. Per the germline V gene, CDR1 is SGHDN and CDR2 is FVKESK.

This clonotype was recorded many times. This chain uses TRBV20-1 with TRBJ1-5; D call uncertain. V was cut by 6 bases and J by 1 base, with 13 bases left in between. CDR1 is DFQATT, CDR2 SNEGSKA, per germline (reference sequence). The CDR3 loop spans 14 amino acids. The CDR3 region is CSAERLESNQPQHF. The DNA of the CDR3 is TGCAGTGCCGAGAGGCTAGAGAGCAATCAGCCCCAGCATTTT.

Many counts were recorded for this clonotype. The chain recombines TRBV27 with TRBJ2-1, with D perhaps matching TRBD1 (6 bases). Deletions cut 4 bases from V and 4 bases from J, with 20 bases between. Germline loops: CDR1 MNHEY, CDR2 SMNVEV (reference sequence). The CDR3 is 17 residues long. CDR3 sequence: CASSSEFDRTPYNEQFF. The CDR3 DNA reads TGTGCCAGCAGTTCAGAATTTGACAGGACTCCTTACAATGAGCAGTTCTTC.

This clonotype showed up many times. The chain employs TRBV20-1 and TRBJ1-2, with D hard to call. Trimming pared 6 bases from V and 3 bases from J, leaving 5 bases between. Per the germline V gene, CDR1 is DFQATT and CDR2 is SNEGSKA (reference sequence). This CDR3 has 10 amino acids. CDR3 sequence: CSAQHYGYTF. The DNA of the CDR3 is TGCAGTGCCCAACACTATGGCTACACCTTC.

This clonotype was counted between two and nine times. CDR3 coding DNA: TGCGCCAGCAGCGAGTTTGCGGGGGCCCCTGTGGACAATGAGCAGTTCTTC. Protein: CASSEFAGAPVDNEQFF. The chain combines TRBV5-1 with TRBJ2-1; weak D call: TRBD2 (7 bases). The CDR3 is 17 amino acids. Trimming cost V 4 bases and J 5 bases, with 22 bases left between them. CDR1 is SGHRS and CDR2 is YFSETQ in the germline V gene.

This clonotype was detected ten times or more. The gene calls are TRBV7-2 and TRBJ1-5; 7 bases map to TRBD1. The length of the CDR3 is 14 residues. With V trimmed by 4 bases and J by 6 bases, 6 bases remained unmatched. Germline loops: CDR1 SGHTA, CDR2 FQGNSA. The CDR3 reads CASSSTGLGQPQHF. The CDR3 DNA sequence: TGTGCCAGCAGCTCGACAGGGTTGGGTCAGCCCCAGCATTTT.

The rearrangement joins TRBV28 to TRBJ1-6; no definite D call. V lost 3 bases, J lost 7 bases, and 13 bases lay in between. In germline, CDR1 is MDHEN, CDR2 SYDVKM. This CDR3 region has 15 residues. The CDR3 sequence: CASSLGPLGNSPLHF. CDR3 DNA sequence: TGTGCCAGCAGTTTGGGCCCCCTGGGGAATTCACCCCTCCACTTT.

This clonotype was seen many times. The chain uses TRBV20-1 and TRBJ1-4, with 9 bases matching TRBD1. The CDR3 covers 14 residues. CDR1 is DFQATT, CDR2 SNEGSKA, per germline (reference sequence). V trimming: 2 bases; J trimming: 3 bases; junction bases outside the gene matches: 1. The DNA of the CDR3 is TGCAGTGCTAGAACAGGGGGCCCTAATGAAAAACTGTTTTTT. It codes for CSARTGGPNEKLFF.

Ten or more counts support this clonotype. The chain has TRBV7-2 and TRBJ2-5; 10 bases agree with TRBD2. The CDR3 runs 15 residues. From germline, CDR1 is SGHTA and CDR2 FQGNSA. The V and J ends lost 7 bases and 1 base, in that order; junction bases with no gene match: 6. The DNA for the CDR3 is TGTGCCAGCACCCTAGCGGGAGTCCCCCAAGAGACCCAGTACTTC. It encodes CASTLAGVPQETQYF. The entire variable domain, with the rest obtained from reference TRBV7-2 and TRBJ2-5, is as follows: GAGVSQSPSNKVTEKGKDVELRCDPISGHTALYWYRQSLGQGLEFLIYFQGNSAPDKSGLPSDRFSAERTGGSVSTLTIQRTQQEDSAVYLCASTLAGVPQETQYFGPGTRLLVL.

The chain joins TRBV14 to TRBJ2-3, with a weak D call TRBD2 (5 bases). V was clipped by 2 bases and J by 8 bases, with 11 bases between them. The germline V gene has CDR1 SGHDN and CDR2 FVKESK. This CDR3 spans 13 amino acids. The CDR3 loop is CASSQRGRSTQYF. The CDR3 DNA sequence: TGTGCCAGCAGCCAACGGGGTCGGAGTACGCAGTATTTT.

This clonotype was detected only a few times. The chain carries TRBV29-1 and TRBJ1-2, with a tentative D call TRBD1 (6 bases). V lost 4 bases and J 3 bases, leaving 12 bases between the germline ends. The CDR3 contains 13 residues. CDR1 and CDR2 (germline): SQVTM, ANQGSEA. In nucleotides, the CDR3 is TGCAGCGTTGGACGCAGGGGCGACTATGGCTACACCTTC. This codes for CSVGRRGDYGYTF.

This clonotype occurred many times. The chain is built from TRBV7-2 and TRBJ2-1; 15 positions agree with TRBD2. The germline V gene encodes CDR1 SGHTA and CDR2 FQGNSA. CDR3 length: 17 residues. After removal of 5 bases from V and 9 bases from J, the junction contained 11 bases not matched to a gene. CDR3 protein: CASSRSRTSGGASEQFF. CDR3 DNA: TGTGCCAGCAGCAGAAGCAGGACTAGCGGGGGGGCCTCTGAGCAGTTCTTC.

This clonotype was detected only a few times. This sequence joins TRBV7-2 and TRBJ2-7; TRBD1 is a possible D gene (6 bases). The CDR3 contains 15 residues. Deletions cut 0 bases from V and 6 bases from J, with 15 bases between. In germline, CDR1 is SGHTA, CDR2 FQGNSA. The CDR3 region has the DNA TGTGCCAGCAGCTTAGCGGTGGGGGCGCTTGGCGAGCAGTACTTC. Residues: CASSLAVGALGEQYF.

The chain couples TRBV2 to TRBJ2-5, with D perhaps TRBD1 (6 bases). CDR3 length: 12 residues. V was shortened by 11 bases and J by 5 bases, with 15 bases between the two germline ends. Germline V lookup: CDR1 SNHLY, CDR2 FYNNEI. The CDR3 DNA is TGTGCCTCATGGGGGCGCGGGGAGACCCAGTACTTC. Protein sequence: CASWGRGETQYF.

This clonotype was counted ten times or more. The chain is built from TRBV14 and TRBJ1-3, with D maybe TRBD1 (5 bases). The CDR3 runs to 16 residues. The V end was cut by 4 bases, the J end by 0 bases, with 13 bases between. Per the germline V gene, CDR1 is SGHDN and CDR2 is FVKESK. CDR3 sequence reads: CASSRLGPSSGNTIYF. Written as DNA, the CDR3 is TGTGCCAGCAGCCGTTTGGGACCGAGCTCTGGAAACACCATATATTTT.